This T cell receptor (beta chain) was captured by sequencing in a study of shared clonotypes between healthy human individuals. Study findings and constraints: An effect of sequencing depth on clonotype sharing among donors was expected. Even with large depth, rarefaction showed that sorted-subset sequencing was incomplete.

The germline CDR1 and CDR2 sequences are KGHSY and FQNENV. The CDR3 consists of 14 residues. V lost 4 bases, J lost 8 bases, and 15 bases lay in between. Worth noting for this clone: The antigen is unknown.

Study processing details: Filtering was not the same, since immunoSEQ gave junction-only sequences without quality scores. Assay: immunoSEQ multiplex PCR; the TCRdb copy retains only in-frame clones and omits some. The DNA gave D and trimming, while V, J and clone size come from that table. The repertoire includes 2 million to 2.5 million clones, 80% to 95% of them detected once, and around 0.4% sits in the top ten. The V call is TRBV16, the J call TRBJ1-5; D not resolved. Sequencing input: naive CD4+ T cells from PBMCs. Subset described: CD45RA+ positively selected. The source is a man aged 18 to 35 in good health. Some clones in this sample may be carry-over from other donors' samples. The CDR3 DNA sequence: TGTGCCAGCAGCCTTACACGAGCCCCGGAGCCCCAGCATTTT. It codes for CASSLTRAPEPQHF.